These T cell receptor beta chains were read from a single sample in a study of blood T cell repertoires in COVID-19. Produced via immunoSEQ multiplex PCR; TCRdb's table is partial and in-frame only. The sample consists of 200,000 to 250,000 clones, about nine tenths of them appearing once. The sample was peripheral blood. The receptors stem from a man aged 25 to 40 with COVID-19, enrolled during active disease. The CDR3 runs from the conserved cysteine through the conserved F or W. D genes are given only for firm matches. Only part of the rows carry a size: once, few, many, or a class if the clone is expanded.

TGTGCCATCACAGGACAGGGGAAAGACACTGAAGCTTTCTTT CAITGQGKDTEAFF TRBV10-3 TRBD1 TRBJ1-1 NA
TGTGCCAGCAGTCCCTCTTCGGGAGACTCCTACGAGCAGTACTTC CASSPSSGDSYEQYF TRBV27 NA TRBJ2-7 once
TGTGCCAGCACTTCAGGGGCCCTCAATCAGCCCCAGCATTTT CASTSGALNQPQHF TRBV6-5 NA TRBJ1-5 NA
TGTGCCAGCAGTTACAGGGGGCGCGAGCAGTACTTC CASSYRGREQYF TRBV13 TRBD1 TRBJ2-7 few
TGTGCCAGCAGCCGCGGACAGGGGGCAGACGAGCAGTACTTC CASSRGQGADEQYF TRBV5-6 TRBD1 TRBJ2-7 NA
TGTGCCAGTAACACCCGGACTATGGGCAGCAATGAGCAGTTCTTC CASNTRTMGSNEQFF TRBV27 NA TRBJ2-1 few
TGTGCCAGCAGCCCGGGACAGATAAACTATGGCTACACCTTC CASSPGQINYGYTF TRBV7-9 TRBD1 TRBJ1-2 NA
TGTGCCAGTAGTATCTCGACTAGCGGGGGGGCTGGTTACAATGAGCAGTTCTTC CASSISTSGGAGYNEQFF TRBV19 TRBD2 TRBJ2-1 NA
TGCGCCAGCAGCTTGAACGGGGGTATCTCCTACGAGCAGTACTTC CASSLNGGISYEQYF TRBV5-1 NA TRBJ2-7 NA
TGTGCTAGTGGTTTGGTAATCAGTTTGAACACCGGGGAGCTGTTTTTT CASGLVISLNTGELFF TRBV12-5 NA TRBJ2-2 NA
TGTGCCAGCAGCTTGATCCGGCAGGCCGGGAACACTGAAGCTTTCTTT CASSLIRQAGNTEAFF TRBV5-8 NA TRBJ1-1 NA
TGTGCCTGGAGTGCCGGGACAGCCGCAACTAATGAAAAACTGTTTTTT CAWSAGTAATNEKLFF TRBV30 TRBD1 TRBJ1-4 NA
TGCGCCAGCAGCCGTAGAGACTACGAGCAGTACTTC CASSRRDYEQYF TRBV4-3 NA TRBJ2-7 NA
TGTGCCACCTGGTCGGAGGAGGACTATGGCTACACCTTC CATWSEEDYGYTF TRBV10-3 NA TRBJ1-2 NA
TGCGCCAGCAGTTTAGAACCCACAGGGTATTCTGGAAACACCATATATTTT CASSLEPTGYSGNTIYF TRBV5-1 NA TRBJ1-3 NA
TGTGCCAGCAGCCAAGGAACAGGGGCGAATGAAAAACTGTTTTTT CASSQGTGANEKLFF TRBV4-2 TRBD1 TRBJ1-4 NA
TGTGCCAGCAGTTTCCTCACAGGGTCTAATTCACCCCTCCACTTT CASSFLTGSNSPLHF TRBV27 NA TRBJ1-6 NA
TGCGCCAGCAGTCAGGGGGCTTCTGGAAACACCATATATTTT CASSQGASGNTIYF TRBV5-1 TRBD1 TRBJ1-3 once
TGCGCCAGCAGCCAGAACTGGTACAATGAGCAGTTCTTC CASSQNWYNEQFF TRBV4-3 NA TRBJ2-1 NA
TGTGCCAGCTCACCAGACGCCGGGGCCTACGAGCAGTACTTC CASSPDAGAYEQYF TRBV18 NA TRBJ2-7 NA
TGTGCCAGCAGCTTGGCTATGCCCCGTTACTCCCTCGTCAAGGAGACCCAGTACTTC CASSLAMPRYSLVKETQYF TRBV5-6 NA TRBJ2-5 NA
TGTGCCAGCGGACAGGGAACACCCCTCCACTTT CASGQGTPLHF TRBV19 TRBD1 TRBJ1-6 once
TGTGCCAGCAGTTACTCATCTGGGGGCTGGGAGACCCAGTACTTC CASSYSSGGWETQYF TRBV6-2/TRBV6-3 NA TRBJ2-5 once
TGTGCCAGCTCACCGTCCGGTTATACTGAAGCTTTCTTT CASSPSGYTEAFF TRBV18 NA TRBJ1-1 once
TGTGCCAGTAGTTGGAGGGACGATCCATTATCCTACGAGCAGTACTTC CASSWRDDPLSYEQYF TRBV19 NA TRBJ2-7 NA
TGTGCCAGCAGCCGAGCGGGGAATGAAAAACTGTTTTTT CASSRAGNEKLFF TRBV11-2 NA TRBJ1-4 NA
TGTGCCAGTAGTACAGGGGGCTGGGGGAACACTGAAGCTTTCTTT CASSTGGWGNTEAFF TRBV19 TRBD1 TRBJ1-1 NA